The T cell receptor beta chain under discussion was sequenced for a study of identical twins. General study results and limits: The authors noted that invariant MAIT and iNKT cells could partly confound zero-insertion analyses.

TCRdb reanalysed the 5' RACE reads using MiXCR and keeps one entry per CDR3 protein. The table lists around 530,000 distinct CDR3 sequences, roughly 15% of them singletons. This clonotype was seen at least ten times. The antigen is not known. This CDR3 is built from 11 residues. The germline V and J ends were trimmed by 4 bases and 4 bases, with 3 bases remaining between them. These data were also reused for a study on yellow fever vaccine responses in identical twins.

The chain uses TRBV12-3 or TRBV12-4 and TRBJ2-3; D not certain. The TCR originated in a woman aged 18-29 years in good health. Sequenced input: CD4+ T cells sorted from blood. CDR3 region: CASSSSDTQYF. The CDR3 DNA is TGTGCCAGCAGTTCATCAGATACGCAGTATTTT.